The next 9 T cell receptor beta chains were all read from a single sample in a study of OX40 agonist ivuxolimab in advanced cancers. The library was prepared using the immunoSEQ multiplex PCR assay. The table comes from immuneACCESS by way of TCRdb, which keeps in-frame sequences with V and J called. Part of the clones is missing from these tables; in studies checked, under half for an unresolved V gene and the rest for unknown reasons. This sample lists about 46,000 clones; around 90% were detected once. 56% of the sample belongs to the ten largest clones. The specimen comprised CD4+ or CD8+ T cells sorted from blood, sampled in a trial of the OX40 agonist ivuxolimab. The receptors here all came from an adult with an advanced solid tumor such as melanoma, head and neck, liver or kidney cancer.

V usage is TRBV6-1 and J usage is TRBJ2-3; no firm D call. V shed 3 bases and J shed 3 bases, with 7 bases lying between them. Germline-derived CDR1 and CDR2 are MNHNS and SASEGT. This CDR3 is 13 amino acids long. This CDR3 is CASSEMHTDTQYF. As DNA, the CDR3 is TGTGCCAGCAGTGAGATGCATACAGATACGCAGTATTTT.

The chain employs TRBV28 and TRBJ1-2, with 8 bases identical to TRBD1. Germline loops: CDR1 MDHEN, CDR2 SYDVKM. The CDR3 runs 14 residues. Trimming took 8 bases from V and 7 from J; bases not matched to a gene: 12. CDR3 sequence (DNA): TGTGCCAGCTTTGCAGCCGGGACAGGATCTGGCTACACCTTC. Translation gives CASFAAGTGSGYTF.

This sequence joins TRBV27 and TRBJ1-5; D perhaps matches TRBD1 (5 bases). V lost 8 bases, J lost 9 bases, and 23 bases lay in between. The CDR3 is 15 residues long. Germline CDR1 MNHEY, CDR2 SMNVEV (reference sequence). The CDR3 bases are TGTGCCAGCCGCCTGGCGGGGCCCGCCGTCGGGCCCCAGCATTTT. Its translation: CASRLAGPAVGPQHF.

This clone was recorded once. The CDR3 DNA follows: TGTGCCAGCAGTGAAGCTACAGGGCTGGGCCTGAAGGTAGCTTTCTTT. Encoded protein: CASSEATGLGLKVAFF. The V gene is TRBV6-1, the J gene TRBJ1-1; D perhaps matches TRBD1 (6 bases). The CDR3 extends over 16 amino acids. Between the trimmed V and J ends, which lost 0 bases and 10 bases, there was a span of 21 bases. From germline, CDR1 is MNHNS and CDR2 SASEGT.

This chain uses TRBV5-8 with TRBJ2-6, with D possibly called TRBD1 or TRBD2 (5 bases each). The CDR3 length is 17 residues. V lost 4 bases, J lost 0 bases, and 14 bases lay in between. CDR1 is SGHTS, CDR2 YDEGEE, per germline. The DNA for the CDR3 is TGTGCCAGCAGCCGCGAGGGGCCCCGCTCTGGGGCCAACGTCCTGACTTTC. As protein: CASSREGPRSGANVLTF.

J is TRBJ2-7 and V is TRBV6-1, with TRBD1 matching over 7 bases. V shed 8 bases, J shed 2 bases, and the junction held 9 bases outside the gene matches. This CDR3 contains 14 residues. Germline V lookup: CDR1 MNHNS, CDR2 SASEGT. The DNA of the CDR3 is TGTGCCAGCGTGCGTCCGGGACAGACCTACGAGCAGTACTTC. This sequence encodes CASVRPGQTYEQYF.

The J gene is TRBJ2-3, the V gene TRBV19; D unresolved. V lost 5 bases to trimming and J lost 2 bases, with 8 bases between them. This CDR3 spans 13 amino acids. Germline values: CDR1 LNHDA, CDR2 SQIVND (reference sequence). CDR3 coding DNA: TGTGCCAGTAGTCCTCCGTACACAGATACGCAGTATTTT. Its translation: CASSPPYTDTQYF. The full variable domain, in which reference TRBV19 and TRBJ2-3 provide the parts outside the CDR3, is DGGITQSPKYLFRKEGQNVTLSCEQNLNHDAMYWYRQDPGQGLRLIYYSQIVNDFQKGDIAEGYSVSREKKESFPLTVTSAQKNPTAFYLCASSPPYTDTQYFGPGTRLTVL.

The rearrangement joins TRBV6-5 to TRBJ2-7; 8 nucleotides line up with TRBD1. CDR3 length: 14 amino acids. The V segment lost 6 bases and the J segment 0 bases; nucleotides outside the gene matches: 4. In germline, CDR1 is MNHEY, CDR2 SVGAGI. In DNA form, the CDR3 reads TGTGCCAGCAGACGGACAGGGAGCTCCTACGAGCAGTACTTC. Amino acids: CASRRTGSSYEQYF.

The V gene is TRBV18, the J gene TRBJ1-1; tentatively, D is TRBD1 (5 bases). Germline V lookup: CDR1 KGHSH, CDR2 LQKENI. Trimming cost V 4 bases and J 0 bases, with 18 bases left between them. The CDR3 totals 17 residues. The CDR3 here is CASSQQGFTTMNTEAFF. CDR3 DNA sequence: TGTGCCAGCTCACAGCAGGGCTTTACAACCATGAACACTGAAGCTTTCTTT.